Following are 22 T cell receptor beta chains from one sample sequenced in a study of CD8+ T cells in alopecia areata. Extraction of RNA preceded its reverse transcription into cDNA, which served as the sequencing template. Method: immunoSEQ multiplex PCR; TCRdb's copy keeps in-frame clones and lacks some. The repertoire consists of about 110,000 clones, with 45% to 65% occurring once and the leading ten covering approximately 3.6%. The treatment was: oral pan-JAK inhibitor, 5-10 mg twice daily. The sequencing used CD4+ T cells sorted from blood, collected at week 24, from a patient treated with tofacitinib. The origin of the receptors is a human donor with alopecia areata.

This chain links TRBV29-1 with TRBJ2-7, with TRBD2 as a possible D gene (6 bases). From germline, CDR1 is SQVTM and CDR2 ANQGSEA. The CDR3 has 12 residues. V was shortened by 7 bases and J by 2 bases, with 12 bases between the two germline ends. CDR3 DNA sequence: TGCAGCGCTTGGACTACCCCCTACGAGCAGTACTTC. Translating it yields CSAWTTPYEQYF.

The chain joins TRBV30 to TRBJ1-1, with 7 bases lining up with TRBD1. V dropped 2 bases and J dropped 3; count of bases not matched to a gene: 6. This CDR3 spans 14 amino acids. CDR1 is GTSNPN, CDR2 SVGIG, per germline (reference sequence). CDR3 DNA sequence: TGTGCCTGGAGTCCACACAGGGGACACACTGAAGCTTTCTTT. It is translated as CAWSPHRGHTEAFF.

The V call is TRBV18, the J call TRBJ2-5; 13 bases align to TRBD2. V lost 3 bases to trimming and J lost 2 bases; unmatched junction nucleotides: 6. Germline CDR1 reads KGHSH; CDR2 reads LQKENI. The CDR3 runs to 17 residues. The CDR3 DNA reads as TGTGCCAGCTCACCCCTGGGACTAGCGGGGTTACAAGAGACCCAGTACTTC. This sequence encodes CASSPLGLAGLQETQYF. The whole variable domain, remainder taken from reference TRBV18 and TRBJ2-5, is NAGVMQNPRHLVRRRGQEARLRCSPMKGHSHVYWYRQLPEEGLKFMVYLQKENIIDESGMPKERFSAEFPKEGPSILRIQQVVRGDSAAYFCASSPLGLAGLQETQYFGPGTRLLVL.

The chain has TRBV7-2 and TRBJ2-2; D may correspond to TRBD1 or TRBD2 (5 bases each). The CDR3 is made up of 17 amino acids. V shed 5 bases and J shed 0 bases, with 16 bases lying between them. Germline V CDR1 and CDR2: SGHTA, FQGNSA. This chain's CDR3 is CASSHPGGGSNTGELFF. The CDR3 coding sequence is TGTGCCAGCAGCCATCCCGGTGGGGGTTCGAACACCGGGGAGCTGTTTTTT. Using reference TRBV7-2 and TRBJ2-2 for the parts outside the CDR3, the full variable domain is GAGVSQSPSNKVTEKGKDVELRCDPISGHTALYWYRQSLGQGLEFLIYFQGNSAPDKSGLPSDRFSAERTGGSVSTLTIQRTQQEDSAVYLCASSHPGGGSNTGELFFGEGSRLTVL.

The chain has TRBV4-1 and TRBJ1-2; 9 bases fit TRBD1. Germline V gene data show CDR1 as MGHRA and CDR2 as YSYEKL. The J segment lost 8 bases and the V segment lost 0 bases, leaving 7 bases of the junction unmatched. The CDR3 length is 15 residues. Here the CDR3 reads CASSQDLGQGLGYTF. The CDR3, as DNA: TGCGCCAGCAGCCAAGATTTGGGACAGGGTTTGGGCTACACCTTC.

This clone has only a few counts. V usage is TRBV15 and J usage is TRBJ2-7; 9 bases match TRBD1. Germline CDR1 is LNHNV and CDR2 is YYDKDF (reference sequence). The CDR3 covers 16 residues. After removal of 5 bases from V and 0 bases from J, the junction contained 8 bases not matched to a gene. CDR3 sequence reads: CATSPRTGASSYEQYF. Written as DNA, the CDR3 is TGTGCCACCAGCCCTCGGACAGGGGCGAGCTCCTACGAGCAGTACTTC.

The chain employs TRBV5-1 and TRBJ2-2; D gene uncertain. The CDR3 runs 16 residues. Between the trimmed V and J ends, which lost 4 bases and 6 bases, there was a span of 19 bases. CDR1 is SGHRS and CDR2 is YFSETQ in the germline V gene. Here the CDR3 DNA reads TGCGCCAGCAGCCTGGGCCCTGGCAGGTCGTCCGGGGAGCTGTTTTTT. Amino acid sequence: CASSLGPGRSSGELFF.

V gene TRBV7-9 combines with J gene TRBJ2-5; 7 nucleotides align to TRBD2. CDR1 and CDR2 (germline): SEHNR, FQNEAQ (reference sequence). V shed 8 bases and J 6 bases; nucleotides not matched to a gene: 9. The CDR3 is 13 amino acids. The CDR3 sequence: CASSSSGVKTQYF. In nucleotides, the CDR3 is TGTGCCAGCTCGTCTAGCGGTGTTAAGACCCAGTACTTC. The variable domain in full, with the rest retrieved from reference TRBV7-9 and TRBJ2-5, is DTGVSQNPRHKITKRGQNVTFRCDPISEHNRLYWYRQTLGQGPEFLTYFQNEAQLEKSRLLSDRFSAERPKGSFSTLEIQRTEQGDSAMYLCASSSSGVKTQYFGPGTRLLVL.

The chain recombines TRBV5-4 with TRBJ2-2; no firm D call. V was clipped by 0 bases and J by 3 bases, with 12 bases between them. Germline CDR1 and CDR2: SGHNT and YYREEE (reference sequence). The CDR3 loop spans 16 amino acids. CDR3 sequence: CASSLGIQRDTGELFF. DNA of the CDR3: TGTGCCAGCAGCTTGGGCATCCAAAGGGACACCGGGGAGCTGTTTTTT.

The rearrangement uses TRBV18 and TRBJ1-1, with a tentative D call TRBD1 (6 bases). Germline CDR1 and CDR2: KGHSH and LQKENI. There are 14 residues in the CDR3. V lost 3 bases and J lost 1, with 9 bases in between. The CDR3 DNA reads TGTGCCAGCTCACCTCAGACAGGGAACACTGAAGCTTTCTTT. Its protein is CASSPQTGNTEAFF.

The chain uses TRBV6-5 and TRBJ2-5; 11 bases are a match to TRBD2. V was pared by 2 bases and J by 5 bases, with 7 bases of the junction left unmatched. Germline loops: CDR1 MNHEY, CDR2 SVGAGI. This CDR3 comprises 16 residues. CDR3 amino acids: CASSYRGLAGGETQYF. The CDR3 nucleotides are TGTGCCAGCAGTTACCGTGGGCTAGCGGGGGGTGAGACCCAGTACTTC.

The table lists this clone with a few counts. The V gene is TRBV29-1, the J gene TRBJ2-1, with D possibly matching TRBD2 (5 bases). The germline V gene encodes CDR1 SQVTM and CDR2 ANQGSEA. V shed 4 bases and J shed 4 bases, with 14 bases lying between them. This CDR3 region has 14 residues. The CDR3 DNA reads TGCAGCGTTGCCCCGCGTCCGGGATACAATGAGCAGTTCTTC. Translation gives CSVAPRPGYNEQFF.

The chain carries TRBV7-6 and TRBJ2-3; TRBD1 aligns across 9 bases. Germline CDR1 SGHVS, CDR2 FNYEAQ. The V gene end was trimmed by 1 base and the J gene end by 5 bases; junction bases not matched to a gene: 7. The CDR3 is made up of 16 amino acids. DNA of the CDR3: TGTGCCAGCAGCTTAGGAGGACAGGGGTGGGGAGATACGCAGTATTTT. Encoded protein: CASSLGGQGWGDTQYF.

The J gene is TRBJ1-1, the V gene TRBV25-1, with 8 bases identical to TRBD1. The CDR3 runs 14 residues. Germline V CDR1 and CDR2: MGHDK, SYGVNS. The V segment lost 4 bases and the J segment 2 bases; nucleotides outside the gene matches: 3. For the CDR3, the DNA is TGTGCCAGCAGTGTCACAGGGGGTAACACTGAAGCTTTCTTT. Protein product: CASSVTGGNTEAFF.

The gene calls are TRBV10-3 and TRBJ2-1; D is perhaps TRBD1 (6 bases). The V end lost 3 bases, the J end lost 0 bases, and 9 bases lay between the germline ends. The germline V gene has CDR1 ENHRY and CDR2 SYGVKD. This CDR3 region has 15 residues. The CDR3 protein is CAISEGQSSYNEQFF. The CDR3 nucleotides read TGTGCCATCAGTGAAGGACAGTCCTCCTACAATGAGCAGTTCTTC.

This clone has a handful of counts. The V gene is TRBV7-2, the J gene TRBJ2-3; 7 bases match TRBD1. The V gene's germline CDR1 is SGHTA and CDR2 FQGNSA. This CDR3 spans 14 amino acids. V shed 7 bases and J 2 bases; nucleotides not matched to a gene: 6. The CDR3 loop is CASKPGQHTDTQYF. The CDR3 DNA reads TGTGCCAGCAAACCGGGACAGCACACAGATACGCAGTATTTT.

A few counts support this clone. This chain links TRBV30 with TRBJ2-7; D could derive from TRBD1 or TRBD2 (5 bases each). The germline V and J ends were trimmed by 2 bases and 9 bases, with 14 bases remaining between them. This CDR3 region has 12 residues. CDR1 is GTSNPN and CDR2 is SVGIG in the germline V gene (reference sequence). The CDR3 here is CAWSINWDAQYF. CDR3 coding DNA: TGTGCCTGGAGTATTAACTGGGACGCGCAGTACTTC. The full variable domain, its missing parts supplied by reference TRBV30 and TRBJ2-7, is SQTIHQWPATLVQPVGSPLSLECTVEGTSNPNLYWYRQAAGRGLQLLFYSVGIGQISSEVPQNLSASRPQDRQFILSSKKLLLSDSGFYLCAWSINWDAQYFGPGTRLTVT.

The chain joins TRBV27 to TRBJ1-1; a possible D gene is TRBD1 (5 bases). CDR1 is MNHEY, CDR2 SMNVEV, per germline (reference sequence). CDR3 length: 14 amino acids. Trimming stripped 0 bases from V and 7 bases from J, with 12 bases between. The CDR3 sequence is CASSLSSGAVEAFF. The DNA for the CDR3 is TGTGCCAGCAGTTTATCATCCGGGGCAGTTGAAGCTTTCTTT.

This clone was observed a few times. The V and J genes are TRBV15 and TRBJ2-5, with 8 bases lining up with TRBD2. After removal of 2 bases from V and 5 bases from J, the junction contained 10 bases not matched to a gene. The CDR3 consists of 16 residues. Looked up from germline, CDR1 is LNHNV and CDR2 is YYDKDF (reference sequence). CDR3 protein: CATSRRTLAGRETQYF. The CDR3 nucleotides are TGTGCCACCAGCAGAAGGACCCTAGCGGGTCGGGAGACCCAGTACTTC.

The V call is TRBV30, the J call TRBJ1-6; D remains unclear. Per the germline V gene, CDR1 is GTSNPN and CDR2 is SVGIG (reference sequence). V was cut by 4 bases and J by 10 bases, with 14 bases left in between. This CDR3 spans 13 amino acids. CDR3 nucleotide sequence: TGTGCCTGGACCCTACCTTCACGGTCACCCCTCCACTTT. Translated, it gives CAWTLPSRSPLHF. Together with reference TRBV30 and TRBJ1-6, the CDR3 gives the full variable domain: SQTIHQWPATLVQPVGSPLSLECTVEGTSNPNLYWYRQAAGRGLQLLFYSVGIGQISSEVPQNLSASRPQDRQFILSSKKLLLSDSGFYLCAWTLPSRSPLHFGNGTRLTVT.

CDR3 nucleotide sequence: TGTGCCAGCAGTGCTCCGGGACAGGGAAGGGGAGAGCAGTACTTC. Protein product: CASSAPGQGRGEQYF. The genes are TRBV2 and TRBJ2-7; 9 nucleotides match TRBD1. CDR3 length: 15 residues. Germline CDR1 SNHLY, CDR2 FYNNEI. The J segment lost 7 bases and the V segment lost 4 bases, leaving 11 bases of the junction unmatched.

The V call is TRBV6-1, the J call TRBJ1-5; the D is unclear. Germline V gives CDR1 MNHNS, CDR2 SASEGT. There are 15 residues in the CDR3. The ends were cut back, 5 bases at V and 0 bases at J, with 11 bases in the middle. CDR3 in amino acids: CASSLLGSSNQPQHF. As DNA, the CDR3 is TGTGCCAGCAGTCTCTTGGGATCTAGCAATCAGCCCCAGCATTTT.